This TCR beta chain was obtained from a study of blood T cells in healthy people across ages. Germline CDR1 reads SGHDN; CDR2 reads FVKESK. The CDR3 has 16 residues. V lost 2 bases and J 0 bases, leaving 11 bases between the germline ends. Comments on this clonotype: No antigen is known for it.

Whole-study results and caveats: Observed TCR beta diversity per million T cells went down as age went up. This fall followed a roughly linear course with age. Naive CD4+ cells and diversity were both higher in long-lived donors than in aged donors.

Sample-barcoded 5' priming and a J-beta primer mix drove a second PCR of roughly 7 to 11 cycles. Using its own MiXCR run on the 5' RACE reads, TCRdb lists one record per CDR3 protein. The sample lists roughly 1.9 million distinct CDR3 sequences; approximately 39% were seen once. Sequencing input: blood. The V gene is TRBV14, the J gene TRBJ2-4; D might be TRBD2 (6 bases). The clonotype comes from a human donor in good health. Here the CDR3 DNA reads TGTGCCAGCAGCCAAATAGGAGGGGCAGCCAAAAACATTCAGTACTTC. Its translation: CASSQIGGAAKNIQYF.